The next 21 T cell receptor beta chains were all read from a single sample in a study of blood T cells in healthy people across ages. The authors ran a second PCR of 7 to 11 cycles using a sample-barcoded 5' primer and a J-beta primer mix. TCRdb recomputed calls from the 5' RACE reads with MiXCR, one row per CDR3 protein. In the table there are under 750,000 distinct CDR3 sequences, under 55% of which are singletons. The sequenced sample was blood. These receptors all stem from an elderly man in good health.

The CDR3: CASSALSGVLNAIYF. For the CDR3, the DNA is TGTGCCAGCAGCGCCTTATCGGGGGTCCTCAACGCCATATATTTT. This chain links TRBV7-9 with TRBJ1-3, with a weak D call TRBD1 (5 bases). CDR3 length: 15 amino acids. Germline V gives CDR1 SEHNR, CDR2 FQNEAQ (reference sequence). V lost 5 bases, J lost 11 bases, and 22 bases lay in between.

This clonotype turned up a few times. The CDR3 region has the DNA TGCGCCAGCAGCTTGGGACTAGCGGGGAACACCGGGGAGCTGTTTTTT. This sequence encodes CASSLGLAGNTGELFF. V is TRBV5-1 and J is TRBJ2-2, with 10 bases aligning to TRBD2. V lost 0 bases, J lost 1 base, and 0 bases stayed unmatched. The CDR3 is 16 residues long. CDR1 and CDR2 (germline): SGHRS, YFSETQ.

The chain has TRBV28 and TRBJ2-3; D not resolved. Deletions cut 3 bases from V and 6 bases from J, with 10 bases between. The V gene's germline CDR1 is MDHEN and CDR2 SYDVKM. The CDR3 is 13 residues long. CDR3 loop: CASSFRLGDTQYF. CDR3 coding DNA: TGTGCCAGCAGTTTTCGGCTAGGGGATACGCAGTATTTT.

The chain is built from TRBV7-8 and TRBJ2-5; 8 nucleotides align to TRBD2. With 5 bases clipped from V and 5 bases from J, the junction kept 10 bases outside the gene matches. The CDR3 consists of 15 residues. The germline V gene has CDR1 SGHVS and CDR2 FQNEAQ. In nucleotides, the CDR3 is TGTGCCAGCAGCCCGACAGGAGCGGGGGTGGAGACCCAGTACTTC. Translated: CASSPTGAGVETQYF. Full variable domain (remainder filled in from reference TRBV7-8 and TRBJ2-5): GAGVSQSPRYKVAKRGQDVALRCDPISGHVSLFWYQQALGQGPEFLTYFQNEAQLDKSGLPSDRFFAERPEGSVSTLKIQRTQQEDSAVYLCASSPTGAGVETQYFGPGTRLLVL.

V is TRBV11-2 and J is TRBJ2-7, with a possible D match to TRBD1 (6 bases). Germline CDR1 is SGHAT and CDR2 is FQNNGV. The CDR3 is 15 amino acids. V dropped 5 bases and J dropped 1 base, with 15 bases sitting between them. CDR3 amino acids: CASSRPGTLSYEQYF. The CDR3 nucleotides read TGTGCCAGCAGCCGTCCCGGGACACTTTCCTACGAGCAGTACTTC.

The genes are TRBV5-1 and TRBJ2-3; 9 bases are a match to TRBD2. V lost 7 bases, J lost 1 base, and 7 bases stayed unmatched. Germline V CDR1 and CDR2: SGHRS, YFSETQ. The CDR3 runs 15 residues. The CDR3: CASQIAGAGTDTQYF. The CDR3 DNA reads as TGCGCCAGCCAAATAGCGGGGGCCGGCACAGATACGCAGTATTTT.

The gene calls are TRBV29-1 and TRBJ2-3; 10 bases agree with TRBD1. Germline lookup yields CDR1 SQVTM and CDR2 ANQGSEA. The CDR3 is 14 amino acids. Trimming took 4 bases from V and 2 from J; bases not matched to a gene: 3. CDR3 sequence (DNA): TGCAGCGTTGGAGGGACAGGGGCCACAGATACGCAGTATTTT. Its protein product is CSVGGTGATDTQYF.

V gene TRBV7-9 combines with J gene TRBJ2-1; 9 bases are a match to TRBD2. CDR1 SEHNR and CDR2 FQNEAQ come from the germline V gene (reference sequence). The CDR3 runs 18 residues. The V gene end was trimmed by 2 bases and the J gene end by 3 bases; junction bases not matched to a gene: 11. CDR3 in amino acids: CASSLPRTSANLYNEQFF. The CDR3 coding sequence is TGTGCCAGCAGCTTACCCCGGACTAGCGCAAATCTCTACAATGAGCAGTTCTTC. Drawing the rest from reference TRBV7-9 and TRBJ2-1, the complete variable domain is DTGVSQNPRHKITKRGQNVTFRCDPISEHNRLYWYRQTLGQGPEFLTYFQNEAQLEKSRLLSDRFSAERPKGSFSTLEIQRTEQGDSAMYLCASSLPRTSANLYNEQFFGPGTRLTVL.

This sequence joins TRBV4-2 and TRBJ2-3; 12 bases map to TRBD2. CDR3 size: 16 residues. V was pared by 4 bases and J by 0 bases, with 2 bases of the junction left unmatched. Germline CDR1 and CDR2: LGHNA and YNFKEQ. Here the CDR3 DNA reads TGTGCCAGCAGCCGACTAGCGGGAGTAAGCACAGATACGCAGTATTTT. Its protein product is CASSRLAGVSTDTQYF.

V is TRBV20-1 and J is TRBJ2-1; no clear D gene. Germline assignment: CDR1 DFQATT and CDR2 SNEGSKA (reference sequence). V shed 0 bases and J shed 0 bases, with 12 bases lying between them. This CDR3 contains 16 residues. This chain's CDR3 is CSARERLTSSYNEQFF. In nucleotides, the CDR3 is TGCAGTGCTAGAGAACGACTGACGAGCTCCTACAATGAGCAGTTCTTC.

With respect to this clonotype: Sequence at one end of the junction differs from germline and may be a read error. This chain connects TRBV7-6 to TRBJ2-1, with D hard to call. The CDR3 length is 13 residues. Per germline, CDR1 SGHVS and CDR2 FNYEAQ. The CDR3: CAGSFGRDNEQFF. CDR3 DNA sequence: TGTGCCGGCAGCTTCGGAAGGGACAATGAGCAGTTCTTC.

This clonotype was seen a handful of times. Possible read error: a much larger clone is one base away. The chain is built from TRBV6-2 or TRBV6-3 and TRBJ2-7; maybe TRBD2 (6 bases). CDR3 length: 12 amino acids. V was clipped by 6 bases and J by 7 bases, with 13 bases between them. The germline V gene has CDR1 MNHEY and CDR2 SVGEGT. CDR3 coding DNA: TGTGCCAGCAGGGGCGGGACTGCGGAGCAGTACTTC. Its protein product is CASRGGTAEQYF.

This clonotype has a handful of counts. The chain combines TRBV6-5 with TRBJ2-1, with D unresolved. Germline CDR1 is MNHEY and CDR2 is SVGAGI. Between the trimmed V and J ends, which lost 6 bases and 15 bases, there was a span of 9 bases. The CDR3 is 9 amino acids. The CDR3 here is CASSSSGFF. The CDR3 DNA sequence: TGTGCCAGCAGCTCTTCTGGGTTCTTC.

The sample holds a few counts of this clonotype. The chain joins TRBV28 to TRBJ1-5; D not certain. The CDR3 is 14 amino acids. Trimming removed 5 bases from V and 0 bases from J, with 8 bases in between. Germline values: CDR1 MDHEN, CDR2 SYDVKM. CDR3 protein: CASSPYLSNQPQHF. The CDR3 coding sequence is TGTGCCAGCAGTCCTTATCTTAGCAATCAGCCCCAGCATTTT.

The table lists this clonotype with a count of one. The V gene is TRBV25-1, the J gene TRBJ2-5, with TRBD2 as a possible D gene (6 bases). CDR3 size: 14 residues. Germline assignment: CDR1 MGHDK and CDR2 SYGVNS. Trimming took 0 bases from V and 5 from J, leaving 10 bases between them. For the CDR3, the DNA is TGTGCCAGCAGTGAATACGGGAGAGGGGAGACCCAGTACTTC. Its translation is CASSEYGRGETQYF.

To note about this clonotype: One junction end does not reproduce the germline sequence, and a read error may be involved. This sequence joins TRBV6-5 and TRBJ2-6; 8 bases align to TRBD1. Germline V gives CDR1 MNHEY, CDR2 SVGAGI. The CDR3 extends over 16 amino acids. Here the CDR3 DNA reads TGTGCCCGCAGTTACGACAGGGGCTCTGGGGCCAACGTCCTGACTTTC. Translation gives CARSYDRGSGANVLTF.

The rearrangement joins TRBV7-2 to TRBJ1-4; D unresolved. The CDR3 spans 14 residues. The ends were cut back, 5 bases at V and 3 bases at J, with 10 bases in the middle. The germline CDR1 and CDR2 sequences are SGHTA and FQGNSA. The CDR3 DNA reads TGTGCCAGCAGCCCCGTTGCGGCTAATGAAAAACTGTTTTTT. Translation gives CASSPVAANEKLFF.

The genes are TRBV4-2 and TRBJ2-1; tentative D call: TRBD2 (6 bases). Germline V gene data show CDR1 as LGHNA and CDR2 as YNFKEQ. The CDR3 is 15 residues long. Trimming stripped 3 bases from V and 1 base from J, with 10 bases between. CDR3 protein: CASSQGGRSYNEQFF. In nucleotides, the CDR3 is TGTGCCAGCAGCCAGGGGGGACGATCCTACAATGAGCAGTTCTTC.

Turning to this clonotype: At one end, the junction sequence differs from germline, possibly due to a read error. The chain uses TRBV7-9 and TRBJ2-5, with D possibly being TRBD1 (5 bases). This CDR3 contains 15 residues. The germline gives CDR1 SEHNR, CDR2 FQNEAQ (reference sequence). CDR3 sequence (DNA): TGTGCCAGCGGCTTTCGGCAGGGATCCTCCAATGAGCAGTACTTC. Its translation: CASGFRQGSSNEQYF.

The chain combines TRBV20-1 with TRBJ2-3, with 8 bases fitting TRBD1. CDR3 length: 16 residues. The germline V gene has CDR1 DFQATT and CDR2 SNEGSKA (reference sequence). The junction had 13 bases not matched to a gene; V was cut back by 1 base and J by 7 bases. The CDR3 DNA reads TGCAGTGCTAGAGCAGGGGGCGCCTACGCACGACATACGCAGTATTTT. Translating gives CSARAGGAYARHTQYF.

This rearrangement joins TRBV5-1 to TRBJ1-4, with TRBD1 as a possible D gene (5 bases). The germline V and J ends were trimmed by 5 bases and 5 bases, with 10 bases remaining between them. This CDR3 has 13 residues. Germline CDR1 reads SGHRS; CDR2 reads YFSETQ. The CDR3: CASRDSENEKLFF. The CDR3, as DNA: TGCGCCAGCAGAGACAGCGAGAATGAAAAACTGTTTTTT.